The 25 T cell receptor beta chains presented below share a single source sample, sequenced in a study of tumor-infiltrating lymphocytes in localized non-small cell lung cancer. Sequencing was performed with immunoSEQ multiplex PCR; in TCRdb, only in-frame clones are kept and a portion is missing. The repertoire holds tens of thousands of clones, roughly 73% seen once, with about 6% in the top ten. The specimen sequenced was lung tumor tissue. All receptors derive from a human donor with non-small cell lung cancer.

This chain connects TRBV5-4 to TRBJ1-2; D is possibly TRBD1 (6 bases). This CDR3 comprises 13 residues. Looked up from germline, CDR1 is SGHNT and CDR2 is YYREEE (reference sequence). V dropped 3 bases and J dropped 6 bases, with 12 bases sitting between them. The CDR3 sequence is CASSSGVGDGYTF. The DNA of the CDR3 is TGTGCCAGCAGCTCAGGGGTCGGGGATGGCTACACCTTC.

This chain joins TRBV12-1 and TRBJ2-1; the tabulated D call, TRBD1, remains unverified against the DNA. TRBV12-1 is a pseudogene segment. This CDR3 is built from 14 residues. In DNA, the CDR3 is TGTGCCAGCAACGCACAGGGCTCCTACAATGAGCAGTTCTTC. Translating gives CASNAQGSYNEQFF.

The J gene is TRBJ1-4, the V gene TRBV18; perhaps TRBD1 as D (5 bases). Germline V gives CDR1 KGHSH, CDR2 LQKENI. The CDR3 sequence is 13 residues long. Trimming shortened V by 1 base and J by 5 bases, and 5 bases separated the two germline ends. The CDR3 loop is CASSPRGNEKLFF. The CDR3 DNA reads as TGTGCCAGCTCACCACGGGGGAATGAAAAACTGTTTTTT.

This clone was seen a single time. The chain uses TRBV7-2 and TRBJ1-1; D not certain. Germline lookup yields CDR1 SGHTA and CDR2 FQGNSA. The CDR3 length is 13 residues. The germline V and J ends were trimmed by 6 bases and 1 base, with 9 bases remaining between them. CDR3 DNA sequence: TGTGCCAGCAGGCTACAAGCGAACACTGAAGCTTTCTTT. This translates into CASRLQANTEAFF. Full variable domain (missing parts from reference TRBV7-2 and TRBJ1-1): GAGVSQSPSNKVTEKGKDVELRCDPISGHTALYWYRQSLGQGLEFLIYFQGNSAPDKSGLPSDRFSAERTGGSVSTLTIQRTQQEDSAVYLCASRLQANTEAFFGQGTRLTVV.

Comment on this clone: The junction and the germline gene differ at one end; a read error may be behind it. The V gene is TRBV7-2, the J gene TRBJ2-1, with 8 bases fitting TRBD2. The CDR3 covers 14 residues. The germline CDR1 and CDR2 sequences are SGHTA and FQGNSA. For the CDR3, the DNA is TGTGCCAGCAGCTTAGCGGAGTCCCGGGGGGGTGTGGTCTTC. Its protein is CASSLAESRGGVVF.

In this sample, this clone turned up once. The chain joins TRBV5-1 to TRBJ1-2; 9 bases match TRBD1. The CDR3 length is 19 residues. The germline V gene encodes CDR1 SGHRS and CDR2 YFSETQ. The ends lost 4 bases at V and 0 bases at J; junction bases unmatched: 16. Here the CDR3 DNA reads TGCGCCAGCAGCACAAGCCCCGGGACAGGGTCTCCTCCTAACTATGGCTACACCTTC. It yields the protein CASSTSPGTGSPPNYGYTF.

This chain links TRBV7-6 with TRBJ2-3, with D possibly TRBD2 on 6 matching bases. The CDR3 runs to 16 residues. V was pared by 5 bases and J by 4 bases, with 19 bases between. CDR1 SGHVS and CDR2 FNYEAQ come from the germline V gene. The CDR3 DNA reads as TGTGCCAGCAGCCCCCGACCCGTTCGACTAGCAGATACGCAGTATTTT. Its translation is CASSPRPVRLADTQYF.

This chain connects TRBV6-1 to TRBJ1-5; TRBD1 is a possible D gene (6 bases). This CDR3 is built from 14 residues. The ends were cut back, 6 bases at V and 9 bases at J, with 18 bases in the middle. The V gene's germline CDR1 is MNHNS and CDR2 SASEGT. CDR3 nucleotides: TGTGCCAGCAGGGTTACAGGGCCGGGTTGGCCCCAGCATTTT. Protein sequence: CASRVTGPGWPQHF.

J is TRBJ2-7 and V is TRBV6-6; the D gene is possibly TRBD1 (6 bases). The V end lost 5 bases, the J end lost 1 base, and 15 bases lay between the germline ends. Germline CDR1 is MNHNY and CDR2 is SVGAGI (reference sequence). CDR3 length: 15 residues. CDR3 loop: CASSPRSDSSYEQYF. As DNA, the CDR3 is TGTGCCAGCAGTCCACGGTCGGACAGTTCCTACGAGCAGTACTTC.

This clone showed up just once. This sequence joins TRBV13 and TRBJ2-3; 8 nucleotides match TRBD2. J gave up 5 bases and V 6 bases, and 13 bases lay outside the gene matches. In germline, CDR1 is PRHDT, CDR2 FYEKMQ (reference sequence). The CDR3 is 16 amino acids. As DNA, the CDR3 is TGTGCCAGCAGTTCTCTACCGGGGGGGCCCGTAGATACGCAGTATTTT. Its translation is CASSSLPGGPVDTQYF.

This clone turned up a few times. The chain has TRBV2 and TRBJ1-2; D is unclear. Germline V CDR1 and CDR2: SNHLY, FYNNEI. The CDR3 length is 15 residues. The V and J ends lost 0 bases and 4 bases respectively, with 12 bases between them. In nucleotides, the CDR3 is TGTGCCAGCAGTGAAGCGAGTGGCCTGAGCTATGGCTACACCTTC. It encodes CASSEASGLSYGYTF.

The rearrangement links TRBV5-8 to TRBJ1-1; the D gene is possibly TRBD1 (5 bases). This CDR3 region has 14 residues. Trimming shortened V by 3 bases and J by 9 bases, and 18 bases separated the two germline ends. From germline, CDR1 is SGHTS and CDR2 YDEGEE. The chain's CDR3 is CASSSWAYGAQAFF. The CDR3 DNA follows: TGTGCCAGCAGCTCGTGGGCCTACGGGGCGCAAGCTTTCTTT.

This sequence joins TRBV7-2 and TRBJ2-5; 10 nucleotides agree with TRBD2. Per germline, CDR1 SGHTA and CDR2 FQGNSA. J was trimmed by 2 bases and V by 0 bases; bases with no gene match: 3. This CDR3 contains 16 residues. For the CDR3, the DNA is TGTGCCAGCAGCTTAGCCAGCGGGGGGGCTCAAGAGACCCAGTACTTC. The encoded protein is CASSLASGGAQETQYF.

This chain uses TRBV29-1 with TRBJ1-5; the match to TRBD1 covers 9 bases. There are 13 residues in the CDR3. CDR1 is SQVTM, CDR2 ANQGSEA, per germline. J lost 3 bases, V lost 6 bases, and 3 bases had no gene match. CDR3: CSVRTGANQPQHF. As DNA, the CDR3 is TGCAGCGTCCGGACAGGGGCCAATCAGCCCCAGCATTTT.

V is TRBV6-1 and J is TRBJ1-3; D gene uncertain. CDR1 MNHNS and CDR2 SASEGT come from the germline V gene. This CDR3 comprises 16 residues. The germline V and J ends were trimmed by 1 base and 2 bases, with 12 bases remaining between them. The DNA for the CDR3 is TGTGCCAGCAGTGAAGGTGGAGGGATCACTGGAAACACCATATATTTT. Translating gives CASSEGGGITGNTIYF.

This clone was observed a few times. The chain couples TRBV18 to TRBJ1-4; 8 bases agree with TRBD1. The CDR3 consists of 15 residues. CDR1 and CDR2 from the germline V gene are KGHSH and LQKENI. The ends lost 6 bases at V and 7 bases at J; junction bases unmatched: 10. The CDR3 nucleotides are TGTGCCAGCTCTCTTGGACAGGGAAGAGGTGAAAAACTGTTTTTT. This codes for CASSLGQGRGEKLFF.

The chain uses TRBV4-1 and TRBJ2-1, with TRBD1 matching 9 bases. CDR3 length equals 15 residues. Germline V gene sequence: CDR1 MGHRA, CDR2 YSYEKL. V lost 0 bases to trimming and J lost 10 bases; unmatched junction nucleotides: 7. This CDR3 is CASSQDEQGAREQFF. The CDR3 DNA reads as TGCGCCAGCAGCCAAGACGAACAGGGGGCGCGGGAGCAGTTCTTC.

This clone showed up just a few times. The chain carries TRBV7-9 and TRBJ1-1; D unclear. The germline V gene encodes CDR1 SEHNR and CDR2 FQNEAQ (reference sequence). Deletions cut 5 bases from V and 6 bases from J, with 13 bases between. The CDR3 has 13 amino acids. In DNA form, the CDR3 reads TGTGCCAGCAGCCGGGCCGGGCAGGCTGAAGCTTTCTTT. This codes for CASSRAGQAEAFF.

The chain joins TRBV7-2 to TRBJ1-1; D unresolved. Germline assignment: CDR1 SGHTA and CDR2 FQGNSA. The CDR3 contains 16 residues. Trimming shortened V by 4 bases and J by 1 base, and 16 bases separated the two germline ends. CDR3 DNA: TGTGCCAGCAGCTCCTTTCGATTACAAAGGAACACTGAAGCTTTCTTT. Amino acids: CASSSFRLQRNTEAFF.

The genes are TRBV25-1 and TRBJ1-5; D is undetermined. CDR3 size: 14 residues. Between the trimmed V and J ends, which lost 5 bases and 0 bases, there was a span of 8 bases. The germline gives CDR1 MGHDK, CDR2 SYGVNS. This CDR3 is CASSRRNSNQPQHF. The CDR3 DNA follows: TGTGCCAGCAGTCGGCGGAATAGCAATCAGCCCCAGCATTTT.

This clone has just a few counts. This sequence joins TRBV6-1 and TRBJ2-7; the match to TRBD1 covers 8 bases. Trimming removed 6 bases from V and 6 bases from J; junction bases left unmatched: 7. Germline V gene data show CDR1 as MNHNS and CDR2 as SASEGT. The CDR3 is made up of 13 amino acids. The CDR3 region has the DNA TGTGCCAGCAGGAGACAGGGGAGCAGCGAGCAGTACTTC. The encoded protein is CASRRQGSSEQYF.

V gene TRBV7-2 combines with J gene TRBJ1-6; no definite D call. Trimming left V 5 bases short and J 10 bases short, with 9 bases between. CDR1 is SGHTA, CDR2 FQGNSA, per germline. The CDR3 contains 12 residues. This chain's CDR3 is CASSLIRSPLHF. The CDR3 DNA follows: TGTGCCAGCAGCCTAATACGGTCACCCCTCCACTTT.

This clone was seen only a few times. The rearrangement uses TRBV29-1 and TRBJ2-7; 9 bases fit TRBD1. The V and J ends lost 6 bases and 6 bases, in that order; junction bases with no gene match: 9. Germline V gives CDR1 SQVTM, CDR2 ANQGSEA. The CDR3 covers 13 residues. In DNA, the CDR3 is TGCAGCGTCATACAGGGGGCTGGGGGCGAGCAGTACTTC. It translates to CSVIQGAGGEQYF.

The V and J genes are TRBV11-3 and TRBJ2-1; D remains ambiguous. V gave up 4 bases and J gave up 6 bases, with 10 bases separating them. In germline, CDR1 is SGHNT, CDR2 YENEEA. The CDR3 sequence is 13 residues long. The CDR3 sequence is CASSSIDFNEQFF. The CDR3 DNA sequence: TGTGCCAGCAGCTCTATAGACTTCAATGAGCAGTTCTTC.

The chain is built from TRBV6-1 and TRBJ1-2; TRBD1 might be the D (5 bases). This CDR3 region has 12 residues. Germline V CDR1 and CDR2: MNHNS, SASEGT. The V end was cut by 4 bases, the J end by 4 bases, with 7 bases between. The CDR3 nucleotides read TGTGCCAGCAGTGGAGGGACCTATGGCTACACCTTC. Translated, it gives CASSGGTYGYTF.